This TCR beta chain came from a study of response to subunit inactivated influenza vaccine. The J segment lost 5 bases and the V segment lost 5 bases, leaving 5 bases of the junction unmatched. The germline V gene encodes CDR1 SSHAT and CDR2 FNYEAQ (reference sequence). CDR3 length equals 13 residues. In TCRdb, the RT-PCR reads were re-called with MiXCR into one record per CDR3 protein. Of more than 700,000 distinct CDR3 sequences in the sample, 21% are singletons; the top ten hold around 9.6%. Worth noting for this clonotype: Possible read error: a much larger clone is one base away.

The clonotype comes from a man in his fifties who received an inactivated influenza vaccine. Sequencing used PBMCs from blood, obtained roughly 5 days after vaccination. The chain combines TRBV7-7 with TRBJ2-5, with 7 bases aligning to TRBD1. CDR3 coding DNA: TGTGCCAGCAGCCAACAGGGGCGGGAGACCCAGTACTTC. This sequence encodes CASSQQGRETQYF.